The 14 T cell receptor beta chains in this list originate from one sample, sequenced in a study of T cell repertoires in cytomegalovirus infection. Each CDR3 protein is one row after TCRdb ran MiXCR on the reads. The profile shows around 310,000 distinct CDR3 sequences, roughly 15% of them singletons. Input material: PBMCs. All receptors derive from a human donor in good health (CMV status not recorded). Some clones in this sample may be carry-over from other donors' samples.

DNA of the CDR3: TGCGCCAGCAGCCAAAGCTTTTACCGGCAGGCCTATGGCTACACCTTC. Translating gives CASSQSFYRQAYGYTF. This sequence joins TRBV4-1 and TRBJ1-2; D remains unclear. The germline CDR1 and CDR2 sequences are MGHRA and YSYEKL. This CDR3 is 16 amino acids long. Trimming pared 2 bases from V and 4 bases from J, leaving 17 bases between.

At least ten counts were recorded for this clonotype. The chain joins TRBV7-9 to TRBJ2-1; 11 bases map to TRBD2. In germline, CDR1 is SEHNR, CDR2 FQNEAQ (reference sequence). CDR3 size: 16 residues. V gave up 5 bases and J gave up 8 bases; unmatched junction bases: 11. The CDR3 loop reads CASSQGVAGGLDEQFF. CDR3 nucleotide sequence: TGTGCCAGCAGCCAAGGGGTAGCGGGGGGGCTCGATGAGCAGTTCTTC.

The chain recombines TRBV20-1 with TRBJ2-5; 7 bases match TRBD2. CDR1 is DFQATT and CDR2 is SNEGSKA in the germline V gene (reference sequence). The CDR3 runs 13 residues. With 5 bases clipped from V and 4 bases from J, the junction kept 7 bases outside the gene matches. CDR3 coding DNA: TGCAGTGCTCTAGAGCGGGGCCGAGAGACCCAGTACTTC. It codes for CSALERGRETQYF.

CDR3 sequence reads: CASSELRDAYGYTF. The CDR3 DNA reads TGCGCCAGCAGTGAGCTCAGGGACGCCTATGGCTACACCTTC. The V and J genes are TRBV10-2 and TRBJ1-2; weak D call: TRBD1 (5 bases). The CDR3 is made up of 14 amino acids. Germline CDR1 WSHSY, CDR2 SAAADI. V dropped 2 bases and J dropped 4 bases, with 11 bases sitting between them.

As DNA, the CDR3 is TGTGCCAGCAGTTCATTGACTAGCGGGGCCGTCAAGACCCAGTACTTC. Its protein is CASSSLTSGAVKTQYF. The gene calls are TRBV28 and TRBJ2-5, with 11 bases identical to TRBD2. Germline CDR1 is MDHEN and CDR2 is SYDVKM. This CDR3 is built from 16 residues. V shed 4 bases, J shed 6 bases, and the junction held 10 bases outside the gene matches.

V is TRBV2 and J is TRBJ2-7; the D is unclear. Germline V gene data show CDR1 as SNHLY and CDR2 as FYNNEI. V was pared by 3 bases and J by 0 bases, with 12 bases between. CDR3 length equals 15 residues. This CDR3 reads CASSETGRSSYEQYF. DNA of the CDR3: TGTGCCAGCAGTGAGACGGGCAGGAGCTCCTACGAGCAGTACTTC. Drawing the rest from reference TRBV2 and TRBJ2-7, the complete variable domain is EPEVTQTPSHQVTQMGQEVILRCVPISNHLYFYWYRQILGQKVEFLVSFYNNEISEKSEIFDDQFSVERPDGSNFTLKIRSTKLEDSAMYFCASSETGRSSYEQYFGPGTRLTVT.

The genes are TRBV28 and TRBJ2-7, with D possibly being TRBD2 (6 bases). Trimming took off 4 bases at V and 8 bases at J, with 21 bases between the two ends. Germline CDR1 and CDR2: MDHEN and SYDVKM. The CDR3 runs to 15 residues. The CDR3 bases are TGTGCCAGCAGTTCTCCGGGACTTTTCTCCCATCAGCAGTACTTC. Translation gives CASSSPGLFSHQQYF.

This clonotype was recorded many times. V gene TRBV7-2 combines with J gene TRBJ2-5; no clear D. V was cut by 5 bases and J by 4 bases, with 14 bases left in between. This CDR3 is built from 14 residues. Looked up from germline, CDR1 is SGHTA and CDR2 is FQGNSA. Here the CDR3 DNA reads TGTGCCAGCAGCCTCGCAAGGATAAGAGAGACCCAGTACTTC. It encodes CASSLARIRETQYF.

This clonotype was observed at least ten times. The chain has TRBV7-2 and TRBJ2-7; 7 bases line up with TRBD1. Germline trimming cut 5 bases from V and 2 bases from J; bases unmatched to any gene: 6. This CDR3 is built from 14 residues. CDR1 is SGHTA, CDR2 FQGNSA, per germline. CDR3 amino acids: CASSRSTGAYEQYF. The CDR3 coding sequence is TGTGCCAGCAGCCGTAGCACAGGGGCCTACGAGCAGTACTTC.

This clonotype showed up just a few times. This chain links TRBV24-1 with TRBJ2-3; D is uncertain. CDR3 length: 14 residues. V lost 3 bases and J lost 0, with 6 bases in between. Germline V gene lookup returns CDR1 KGHDR and CDR2 SFDVKD. CDR3 amino acids: CATSDAISTDTQYF. The CDR3 coding sequence is TGTGCCACCAGTGATGCTATTAGCACAGATACGCAGTATTTT.

Only a few counts were recorded for this clonotype. Here the CDR3 DNA reads TGCAGTGCTAGAGGGACAGGGGGCGGCGACTACGAGCAGTACTTC. Protein product: CSARGTGGGDYEQYF. The chain recombines TRBV20-1 with TRBJ2-7; 11 bases are shared with TRBD1. Germline V gene sequence: CDR1 DFQATT, CDR2 SNEGSKA (reference sequence). This CDR3 is 15 amino acids long. V was clipped by 1 base and J by 3 bases; unmatched bases: 5.

Concerning this clonotype: A read error may produce the germline difference seen at one junction end. The J gene is TRBJ2-2, the V gene TRBV5-3; TRBD2 is a possible D gene (5 bases). TRBV5-3 is placed among ORFs of uncertain function. The CDR3 has 16 amino acids. CDR3 sequence: CASSLARGISTGELFF. CDR3 in DNA: TGTGCCAGCAGCTTGGCTCGAGGGATCAGTACCGGGGAGCTGTTTTTT.

The genes are TRBV2 and TRBJ2-2; possible D gene TRBD2, 6 bases. Trimming removed 7 bases at V and 6 bases at J, with 15 bases between. This CDR3 comprises 14 residues. Germline CDR1 reads SNHLY; CDR2 reads FYNNEI. The CDR3 DNA sequence: TGTGCCAGCAAAGGGGTATCGGGGGCCGGGGAGCTGTTTTTT. Translated, it gives CASKGVSGAGELFF.

A few counts support this clonotype. The rearrangement joins TRBV20-1 to TRBJ2-1, with D perhaps being TRBD1 or TRBD2 (5 bases each). The CDR3 spans 12 residues. The V end was cut by 5 bases, the J end by 6 bases, with 11 bases between. Germline V CDR1 and CDR2: DFQATT, SNEGSKA (reference sequence). The CDR3 DNA is TGCAGTGCTTCAGGGAGCCCCAATGAGCAGTTCTTC. It is translated as CSASGSPNEQFF.